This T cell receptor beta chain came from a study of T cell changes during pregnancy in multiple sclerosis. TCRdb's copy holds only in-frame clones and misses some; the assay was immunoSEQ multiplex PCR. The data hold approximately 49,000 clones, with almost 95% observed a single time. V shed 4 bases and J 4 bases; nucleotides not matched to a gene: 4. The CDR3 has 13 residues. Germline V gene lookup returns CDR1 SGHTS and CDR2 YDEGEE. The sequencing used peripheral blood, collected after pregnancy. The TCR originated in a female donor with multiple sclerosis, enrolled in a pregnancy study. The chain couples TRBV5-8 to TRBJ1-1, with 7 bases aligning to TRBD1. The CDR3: CASSPGQFTEAFF. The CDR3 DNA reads TGTGCCAGCAGCCCGGGACAGTTCACTGAAGCTTTCTTT.